The 21 T cell receptor beta chains given below trace back to one sample, sequenced in a study of blood T cell repertoires in COVID-19. Data came from immunoSEQ multiplex PCR; TCRdb stores just in-frame clones and leaves some out. This sample has 200,000 to 300,000 clones; roughly 82% occur once, and the top ten carry approximately 6%. Material: peripheral blood. These receptors all stem from a woman aged 80 or older with COVID-19, enrolled during active disease.

The chain couples TRBV10-3 to TRBJ2-3; D gene uncertain. The germline gives CDR1 ENHRY, CDR2 SYGVKD. Deletions cut 3 bases from V and 6 bases from J, with 22 bases between. This CDR3 is built from 17 residues. The CDR3 DNA is TGTGCCATCAGTGATAAAGCTTCCGGAGTGGGTTTGGATACGCAGTATTTT. Protein sequence: CAISDKASGVGLDTQYF.

This clone turned up a few times. The gene calls are TRBV16 and TRBJ1-5; D remains unclear. CDR1 is KGHSY, CDR2 FQNENV, per germline. This CDR3 spans 13 amino acids. V was pared by 4 bases and J by 5 bases, with 9 bases between. CDR3 DNA sequence: TGTGCCAGCAGCCGGGGAGCAGATCAGCCCCAGCATTTT. It specifies CASSRGADQPQHF.

This chain connects TRBV30 to TRBJ1-2, with D maybe TRBD1 (6 bases). Germline loops: CDR1 GTSNPN, CDR2 SVGIG (reference sequence). The V gene lost 4 bases and the J gene lost 0 bases, with 12 bases spanning the gap. There are 14 residues in the CDR3. CDR3 DNA: TGTGCCTGGACTGGGACAAGAGCTAACTATGGCTACACCTTC. Residues: CAWTGTRANYGYTF. The full variable domain, in which reference TRBV30 and TRBJ1-2 provide the parts outside the CDR3, is SQTIHQWPATLVQPVGSPLSLECTVEGTSNPNLYWYRQAAGRGLQLLFYSVGIGQISSEVPQNLSASRPQDRQFILSSKKLLLSDSGFYLCAWTGTRANYGYTFGSGTRLTVV.

CDR3 in amino acids: CASSQGGAARVFF. CDR3 in DNA: TGTGCCAGCAGCCAGGGAGGAGCGGCAAGGGTGTTTTTT. This chain connects TRBV7-9 to TRBJ1-4; D is possibly TRBD1 (5 bases). The CDR3 has 13 amino acids. CDR1 and CDR2 from the germline V gene are SEHNR and FQNEAQ (reference sequence). Trimming took 5 bases from V and 15 from J, leaving 19 bases between them.

J is TRBJ1-5 and V is TRBV4-2; 10 nucleotides match TRBD1. CDR3 size: 18 residues. The germline V gene encodes CDR1 LGHNA and CDR2 YNFKEQ. Trimming cost V 0 bases and J 6 bases; bases outside gene matches: 11. The CDR3 loop is CASSQEGMRQGASQPQHF. In DNA form, the CDR3 reads TGTGCCAGCAGCCAAGAAGGAATGAGACAGGGGGCGAGTCAGCCCCAGCATTTT.

The chain carries TRBV6-1 and TRBJ1-2; no clear D gene. V was pared by 3 bases and J by 8 bases, with 22 bases between. The CDR3 covers 16 residues. Germline V gene sequence: CDR1 MNHNS, CDR2 SASEGT. The CDR3 reads CASSDPSRAGRRGYTF. The CDR3 region has the DNA TGTGCCAGCAGTGACCCCTCCCGGGCGGGCCGTAGAGGCTACACCTTC.

This clone was seen more than once but under ten times. The CDR3 loop is CASSGTGVRNQPQHF. The CDR3 DNA reads as TGTGCCAGCAGTGGGACAGGTGTAAGGAATCAGCCCCAGCATTTT. This sequence joins TRBV2 and TRBJ1-5; 7 nucleotides line up with TRBD1. The junction had 7 bases not matched to a gene; V was cut back by 4 bases and J by 4 bases. This CDR3 is built from 15 residues. Germline V lookup: CDR1 SNHLY, CDR2 FYNNEI.

The chain couples TRBV6-4 to TRBJ1-2; D perhaps matches TRBD1 (6 bases). The CDR3 spans 12 residues. Per germline, CDR1 MRHNA and CDR2 SNTAGT. V gave up 7 bases and J gave up 6 bases, with 12 bases separating them. This CDR3 is CASIDWTDGYTF. The CDR3 region has the DNA TGTGCCAGCATCGACTGGACAGATGGCTACACCTTC.

The chain carries TRBV27 and TRBJ2-7, with D possibly being TRBD1 (6 bases). The germline V gene has CDR1 MNHEY and CDR2 SMNVEV (reference sequence). The CDR3 is 13 amino acids. The V end was cut by 6 bases, the J end by 2 bases, with 11 bases between. This CDR3 reads CASSPQGPYEQYF. The CDR3 coding sequence is TGTGCCAGCAGCCCACAGGGACCCTACGAGCAGTACTTC.

This chain links TRBV3-1 (or the pseudogene TRBV3-2) with TRBJ2-1, with D uncertain. V gave up 2 bases and J gave up 9 bases, with 11 bases separating them. Germline V gene sequence: CDR1 LGHDT, CDR2 YNNKEL (reference sequence). The CDR3 totals 13 residues. The CDR3 sequence: CASSQWQKSEQFF. CDR3 nucleotides: TGTGCCAGCAGCCAATGGCAAAAATCTGAGCAGTTCTTC.

The chain links TRBV6-5 to TRBJ2-3; no reliable D call. Germline V lookup: CDR1 MNHEY, CDR2 SVGAGI. The V and J ends lost 6 bases and 3 bases respectively, with 16 bases between them. The CDR3 covers 15 residues. CDR3 sequence: CASRADTIQTDTQYF. For the CDR3, the DNA is TGTGCCAGCAGGGCCGACACGATACAAACAGATACGCAGTATTTT.

The genes are TRBV29-1 and TRBJ1-2; 7 bases are a match to TRBD1. Germline loops: CDR1 SQVTM, CDR2 ANQGSEA. Unmatched junction bases numbered 9, after V lost 3 bases and J lost 5 bases. This CDR3 is built from 14 residues. Here the CDR3 DNA reads TGCAGCGTTGATTCAACAGGGGTCAGATATGGCTACACCTTC. Translation gives CSVDSTGVRYGYTF.

About this clone itself: One junction end disagrees with the germline gene, perhaps due to a read error. The CDR3 loop reads CASSHSGTGGKNEKLFF. DNA for the CDR3: TGTGCCAGCAGTCACTCCGGGACAGGGGGAAAGAATGAAAAACTGTTTTTT. The chain has TRBV6-7 and TRBJ1-4, with 11 positions matching TRBD1. TRBV6-7 is treated as an ORF (open reading frame) with a function not yet certain. This CDR3 comprises 17 residues.

As DNA, the CDR3 is TGTGCCAGCATCGAAACAGGGCGGGATCAGCCCCAGCATTTT. It yields the protein CASIETGRDQPQHF. The rearrangement joins TRBV6-5 to TRBJ1-5; the D gene is possibly TRBD1 (6 bases). Looked up from germline, CDR1 is MNHEY and CDR2 is SVGAGI. This CDR3 has 14 amino acids. Trimming pared 7 bases from V and 5 bases from J, leaving 15 bases between.

The chain is built from TRBV16 and TRBJ2-1; 8 positions match TRBD2. Germline CDR1 and CDR2: KGHSY and FQNENV. The CDR3 has 15 amino acids. Trimming removed 1 base from V and 9 bases from J; junction bases left unmatched: 8. The CDR3 region has the DNA TGTGCCAGCAGCCAATTTTCGGGGGGGCACAGTGAGCAGTTCTTC. Translated: CASSQFSGGHSEQFF.

This CDR3 is CASSTGPADTQYF. The CDR3 DNA sequence: TGTGCCAGTAGTACAGGTCCGGCAGATACGCAGTATTTT. The rearrangement joins TRBV19 to TRBJ2-3; the D is unclear. With 4 bases removed from V and 4 bases from J, the gap between germline ends came to 9 bases. Germline-derived CDR1 and CDR2 are LNHDA and SQIVND (reference sequence). The CDR3 contains 13 residues. Together with reference TRBV19 and TRBJ2-3, the CDR3 gives the full variable domain: DGGITQSPKYLFRKEGQNVTLSCEQNLNHDAMYWYRQDPGQGLRLIYYSQIVNDFQKGDIAEGYSVSREKKESFPLTVTSAQKNPTAFYLCASSTGPADTQYFGPGTRLTVL.

The chain joins TRBV7-2 to TRBJ1-5; TRBD1 matches at 10 bases. J gave up 4 bases and V 5 bases, and 11 bases lay outside the gene matches. Germline V gene sequence: CDR1 SGHTA, CDR2 FQGNSA. This CDR3 has 17 amino acids. The CDR3 sequence is CASSATGGNPSNQPQHF. Here the CDR3 DNA reads TGTGCCAGCAGCGCGACAGGGGGCAACCCTTCAAATCAGCCCCAGCATTTT.

The rearrangement uses TRBV27 and TRBJ1-3; D may be TRBD1 (5 bases). V gave up 3 bases and J gave up 0 bases, with 9 bases separating them. In germline, CDR1 is MNHEY, CDR2 SMNVEV (reference sequence). This CDR3 has 15 residues. The CDR3 region is CASSFTGGSGNTIYF. In nucleotides, the CDR3 is TGTGCCAGCAGTTTTACAGGTGGCTCTGGAAACACCATATATTTT.

The V call is TRBV28, the J call TRBJ1-1; 7 bases match TRBD1. V lost 6 bases, J lost 4 bases, and 5 bases stayed unmatched. CDR1 is MDHEN and CDR2 is SYDVKM in the germline V gene. CDR3 length equals 13 residues. CDR3 region: CASRSPGGTEAFF. The CDR3 DNA reads as TGTGCCAGCAGATCCCCAGGGGGCACTGAAGCTTTCTTT.

The chain uses TRBV4-1 and TRBJ2-7, with TRBD1 matching 8 bases. The CDR3 covers 16 residues. CDR1 is MGHRA, CDR2 YSYEKL, per germline. With V trimmed by 4 bases and J by 2 bases, 10 bases remained unmatched. DNA for the CDR3: TGCGCCAGCAGCCCCCTTGACAGGGGTATGCCCTACGAGCAGTACTTC. It codes for CASSPLDRGMPYEQYF.

The gene calls are TRBV18 and TRBJ1-4, with 8 bases fitting TRBD1. The CDR3 extends over 15 amino acids. Germline values: CDR1 KGHSH, CDR2 LQKENI. V trimming: 5 bases; J trimming: 5 bases; junction bases outside the gene matches: 7. In DNA form, the CDR3 reads TGTGCCAGCTCATTAACCGGGACAGGCAATGAAAAACTGTTTTTT. Its protein is CASSLTGTGNEKLFF.